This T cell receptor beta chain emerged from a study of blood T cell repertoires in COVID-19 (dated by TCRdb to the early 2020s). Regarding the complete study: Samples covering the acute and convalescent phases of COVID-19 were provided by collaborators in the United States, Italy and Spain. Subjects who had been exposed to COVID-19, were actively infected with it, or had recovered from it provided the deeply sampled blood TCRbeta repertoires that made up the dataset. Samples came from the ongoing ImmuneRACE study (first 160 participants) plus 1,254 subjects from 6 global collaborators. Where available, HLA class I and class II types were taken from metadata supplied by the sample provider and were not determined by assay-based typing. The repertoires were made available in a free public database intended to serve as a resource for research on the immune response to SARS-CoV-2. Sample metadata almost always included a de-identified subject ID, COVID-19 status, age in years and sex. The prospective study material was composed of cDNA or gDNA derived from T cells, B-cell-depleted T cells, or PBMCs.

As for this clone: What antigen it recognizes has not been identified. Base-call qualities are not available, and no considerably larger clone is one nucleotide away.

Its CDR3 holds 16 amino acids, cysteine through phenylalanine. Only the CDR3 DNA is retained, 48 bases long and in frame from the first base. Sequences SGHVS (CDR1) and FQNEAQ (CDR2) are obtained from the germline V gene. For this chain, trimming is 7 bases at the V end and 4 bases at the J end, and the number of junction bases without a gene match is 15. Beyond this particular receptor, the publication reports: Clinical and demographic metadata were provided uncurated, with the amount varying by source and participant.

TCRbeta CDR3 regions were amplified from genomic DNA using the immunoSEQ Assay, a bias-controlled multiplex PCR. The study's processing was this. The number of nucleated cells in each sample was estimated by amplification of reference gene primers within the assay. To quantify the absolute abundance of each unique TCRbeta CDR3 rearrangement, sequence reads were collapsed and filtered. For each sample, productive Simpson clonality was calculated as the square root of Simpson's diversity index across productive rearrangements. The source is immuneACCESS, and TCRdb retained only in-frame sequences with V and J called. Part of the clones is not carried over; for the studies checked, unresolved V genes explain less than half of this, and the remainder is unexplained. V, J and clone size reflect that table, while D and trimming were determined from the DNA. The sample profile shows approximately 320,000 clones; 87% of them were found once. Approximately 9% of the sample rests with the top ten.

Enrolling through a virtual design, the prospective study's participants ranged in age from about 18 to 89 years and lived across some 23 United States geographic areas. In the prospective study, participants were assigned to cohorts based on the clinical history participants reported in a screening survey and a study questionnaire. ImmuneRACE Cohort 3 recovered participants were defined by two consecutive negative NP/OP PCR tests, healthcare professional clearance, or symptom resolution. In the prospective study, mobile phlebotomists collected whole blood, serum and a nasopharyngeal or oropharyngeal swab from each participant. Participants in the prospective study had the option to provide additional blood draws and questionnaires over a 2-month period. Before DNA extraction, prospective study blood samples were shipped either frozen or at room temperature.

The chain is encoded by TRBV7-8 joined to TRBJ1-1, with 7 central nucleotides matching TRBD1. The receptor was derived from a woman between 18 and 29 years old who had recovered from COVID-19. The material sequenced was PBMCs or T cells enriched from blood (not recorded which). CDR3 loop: CASKKTGLSLGTEAFF. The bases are TGTGCCAGCAAAAAGACAGGGTTATCTTTGGGCACTGAAGCTTTCTTT.